The 28 T cell receptor beta chains presented below share a single source sample, sequenced in a study of T cell responses to AZD1222 COVID-19 vaccine. Using immunoSEQ multiplex PCR, the repertoire was profiled, and TCRdb retains in-frame clones only, with some absent. The sample includes about 94,000 clones, around nine tenths seen only once; the top ten take 13%. The input for sequencing was peripheral blood, taken on day 0 of AZD1222 vaccination. The receptors come from an adult in good health.

The chain links TRBV19 to TRBJ2-7, with 9 bases matching TRBD2. The CDR3 runs 15 residues. Trimming removed 4 bases from V and 2 bases from J; junction bases left unmatched: 6. The V gene's germline CDR1 is LNHDA and CDR2 SQIVND (reference sequence). The CDR3 DNA reads TGTGCCAGTAGTACCGTGGCTAGCGGGGCCTACGAGCAGTACTTC. It codes for CASSTVASGAYEQYF.

The V gene is TRBV9, the J gene TRBJ2-7; 10 bases map to TRBD1. This CDR3 spans 13 amino acids. J was trimmed by 4 bases and V by 4 bases; bases with no gene match: 2. The germline V gene encodes CDR1 SGDLS and CDR2 YYNGEE. CDR3 loop: CASSPGQGYEQYF. As DNA, the CDR3 is TGTGCCAGCAGCCCGGGACAGGGGTACGAGCAGTACTTC.

The gene calls are TRBV19 and TRBJ1-4, with 8 positions matching TRBD1. The V and J ends lost 4 bases and 5 bases, in that order; junction bases with no gene match: 6. CDR1 is LNHDA, CDR2 SQIVND, per germline (reference sequence). CDR3 size: 15 residues. DNA for the CDR3: TGTGCCAGTAGTAAAGGACAGGGATACAATGAAAAACTGTTTTTT. Its protein product is CASSKGQGYNEKLFF.

This clone has only a few counts. DNA for the CDR3: TGTGCCAGCAGCTTTGCAGGAAAGAACACTGAAGCTTTCTTT. Translation gives CASSFAGKNTEAFF. The genes are TRBV11-2 and TRBJ1-1; D gene uncertain. In germline, CDR1 is SGHAT, CDR2 FQNNGV. The length of the CDR3 is 14 residues. Deletions cut 3 bases from V and 1 base from J, with 9 bases between.

The gene calls are TRBV27 and TRBJ2-5; D remains unclear. Germline values: CDR1 MNHEY, CDR2 SMNVEV (reference sequence). The CDR3 sequence is 13 residues long. Deletions cut 8 bases from V and 0 bases from J, with 10 bases between. The CDR3 region is CASRIRYQETQYF. The CDR3 coding sequence is TGTGCCAGCCGGATAAGATACCAAGAGACCCAGTACTTC.

The DNA for the CDR3 is TGCGCCAGCAGGTCGTATCGGGGGGGCACAGATACGCAGTATTTT. Protein: CASRSYRGGTDTQYF. The V call is TRBV5-1, the J call TRBJ2-3; 7 nucleotides align to TRBD2. J gave up 1 base and V 5 bases, and 7 bases lay outside the gene matches. There are 15 residues in the CDR3. Germline V gene data show CDR1 as SGHRS and CDR2 as YFSETQ.

This chain links TRBV19 with TRBJ1-6; D possibly corresponds to TRBD1 (5 bases). CDR1 and CDR2 (germline): LNHDA, SQIVND (reference sequence). Trimming took off 3 bases at V and 5 bases at J, with 11 bases between the two ends. This CDR3 contains 15 residues. CDR3 loop: CASSIRGRDNSPLHF. For the CDR3, the DNA is TGTGCCAGTAGTATCCGAGGCAGGGATAATTCACCCCTCCACTTT.

The rearrangement links TRBV2 to TRBJ2-5, with TRBD2 matching 13 bases. This CDR3 comprises 14 residues. The trim removed 5 bases at V and 7 bases at J, leaving 4 bases unmatched. Germline V CDR1 and CDR2: SNHLY, FYNNEI. DNA for the CDR3: TGTGCCAGCAGTCCCGGACTAGCGGGGGTGACCCAGTACTTC. This codes for CASSPGLAGVTQYF. The complete variable domain, with remaining parts taken from reference TRBV2 and TRBJ2-5, reads EPEVTQTPSHQVTQMGQEVILRCVPISNHLYFYWYRQILGQKVEFLVSFYNNEISEKSEIFDDQFSVERPDGSNFTLKIRSTKLEDSAMYFCASSPGLAGVTQYFGPGTRLLVL.

This clone was found a few times. The chain combines TRBV7-2 with TRBJ2-7; a weak D match, TRBD1 (5 bases). Germline V gene lookup returns CDR1 SGHTA and CDR2 FQGNSA. Trimming cost V 0 bases and J 0 bases, with 9 bases left between them. This CDR3 spans 15 amino acids. The CDR3 DNA reads TGTGCCAGCAGCTTAGCGGCAGGGTTCTCCTACGAGCAGTACTTC. It yields the protein CASSLAAGFSYEQYF.

V and J are TRBV4-3 and TRBJ2-1; 9 bases map to TRBD1. Germline V gives CDR1 LGHNA, CDR2 YSLEER. Losses at the gene ends were 3 bases for V and 8 bases for J; bases not matched to a gene: 5. This CDR3 spans 14 amino acids. As DNA, the CDR3 is TGCGCCAGCAGCCATGGCACAGGGGGCGATGAGCAGTTCTTC. Translation: CASSHGTGGDEQFF.

This sequence joins TRBV7-9 and TRBJ2-1, with 9 bases aligning to TRBD2. The CDR3 contains 15 residues. V shed 8 bases and J 3 bases; nucleotides not matched to a gene: 8. Germline V gene sequence: CDR1 SEHNR, CDR2 FQNEAQ (reference sequence). The CDR3 nucleotides read TGTGCCAGCCCCCCTAGCGGGGACAACTACAATGAGCAGTTCTTC. Its translation: CASPPSGDNYNEQFF.

V and J are TRBV7-2 and TRBJ1-3; 8 nucleotides line up with TRBD1. Germline lookup yields CDR1 SGHTA and CDR2 FQGNSA. The CDR3 loop spans 16 amino acids. Unmatched junction bases numbered 9, after V lost 5 bases and J lost 3 bases. The CDR3 loop reads CASSVQGGKSGNTIYF. CDR3 DNA: TGTGCCAGCAGCGTACAGGGGGGAAAGAGTGGAAACACCATATATTTT.

The chain recombines TRBV19 with TRBJ2-7; maybe TRBD1 (5 bases). This CDR3 comprises 13 residues. Trimming shortened V by 4 bases and J by 1 base, and 8 bases separated the two germline ends. Germline-derived CDR1 and CDR2 are LNHDA and SQIVND (reference sequence). The CDR3 DNA is TGTGCCAGTAGTACACAGGCATCCTACGAGCAGTACTTC. Its protein is CASSTQASYEQYF.

V usage is TRBV5-1 and J usage is TRBJ2-2; TRBD2 is a possible D gene (5 bases). CDR1 and CDR2 from the germline V gene are SGHRS and YFSETQ. CDR3 length: 15 amino acids. The ends were cut back, 0 bases at V and 4 bases at J, with 10 bases in the middle. In DNA form, the CDR3 reads TGCGCCAGCAGCTTGGATAAAGGAGGCACCGGGGAGCTGTTTTTT. It encodes CASSLDKGGTGELFF.

This rearrangement joins TRBV5-1 to TRBJ2-1; D is perhaps TRBD2 (6 bases). CDR3 length equals 15 residues. V was pared by 0 bases and J by 2 bases, with 9 bases between. CDR1 is SGHRS and CDR2 is YFSETQ in the germline V gene. The CDR3: CASSLAGGAYNEQFF. The CDR3 coding sequence is TGCGCCAGCAGCTTGGCGGGCGGGGCCTACAATGAGCAGTTCTTC.

V and J are TRBV18 and TRBJ2-7; TRBD1 matches at 7 bases. The CDR3 consists of 14 residues. Germline-derived CDR1 and CDR2 are KGHSH and LQKENI. V lost 2 bases to trimming and J lost 2 bases; unmatched junction nucleotides: 3. CDR3 residues: CASSPGQAAYEQYF. CDR3 DNA sequence: TGTGCCAGCTCACCAGGACAGGCCGCCTACGAGCAGTACTTC.

This clone occurred once. The V call is TRBV7-2, the J call TRBJ1-5; a possible D gene is TRBD1 (6 bases). V lost 5 bases to trimming and J lost 7 bases, with 18 bases between them. The germline V gene encodes CDR1 SGHTA and CDR2 FQGNSA. CDR3 length equals 15 residues. CDR3 coding DNA: TGTGCCAGCAGCCCTACGTCAGGGGCAACCCAGCCCCAGCATTTT. This encodes CASSPTSGATQPQHF.

The J gene is TRBJ1-2, the V gene TRBV6-1; D gene uncertain. The CDR3 loop spans 11 amino acids. The V end was cut by 2 bases, the J end by 8 bases, with 6 bases between. CDR1 and CDR2 from the germline V gene are MNHNS and SASEGT. This CDR3 is CASSEFSGYTF. The CDR3 DNA sequence: TGTGCCAGCAGTGAATTCTCGGGCTACACCTTC.

This chain connects TRBV6-5 to TRBJ1-3; D not certain. This CDR3 is built from 14 residues. CDR1 is MNHEY, CDR2 SVGAGI, per germline. The germline V and J ends were trimmed by 5 bases and 2 bases, with 10 bases remaining between them. CDR3 bases: TGTGCCAGCAGTCCGGGCCTAGCTGGAAACACCATATATTTT. Translating it yields CASSPGLAGNTIYF.

The chain combines TRBV28 with TRBJ1-1; possibly TRBD1 for D (5 bases). This CDR3 has 14 residues. Deletions cut 3 bases from V and 1 base from J, with 9 bases between. The germline CDR1 and CDR2 sequences are MDHEN and SYDVKM. The CDR3 region is CASSFRQRNTEAFF. CDR3 DNA sequence: TGTGCCAGCAGTTTCCGACAGAGGAACACTGAAGCTTTCTTT.

This chain connects TRBV5-3 to TRBJ1-5; D uncertain. TRBV5-3 has ORF status, its function being uncertain. V was clipped by 4 bases and J by 5 bases, with 13 bases between them. The CDR3 contains 14 residues. In nucleotides, the CDR3 is TGTGCCAGAAGCAAGAAAGGACTCGATCAGCCCCAGCATTTT. Protein product: CARSKKGLDQPQHF.

This chain links TRBV3-1 (or the pseudogene TRBV3-2) with TRBJ2-1, with unresolved D. The CDR3 runs 16 residues. The germline V and J ends were trimmed by 1 base and 9 bases, with 19 bases remaining between them. Per germline, CDR1 LGHDT and CDR2 YNNKEL (reference sequence). DNA for the CDR3: TGTGCCAGCAGCCAAGCCGGATTCGAAGGCTGGGGTGAGCAGTTCTTC. Its protein is CASSQAGFEGWGEQFF.

This chain links TRBV7-9 with TRBJ1-1; 9 bases match TRBD1. V lost 5 bases and J lost 2; bases outside the gene matches: 6. Germline assignment: CDR1 SEHNR and CDR2 FQNEAQ (reference sequence). There are 15 residues in the CDR3. The DNA for the CDR3 is TGTGCCAGCAGCGCGGGACAGGGAACCAACACTGAAGCTTTCTTT. Its translation is CASSAGQGTNTEAFF.

This clone has a handful of counts. The chain recombines TRBV28 with TRBJ1-2; 8 positions agree with TRBD1. Germline CDR1 MDHEN, CDR2 SYDVKM. Unmatched junction bases numbered 6, after V lost 3 bases and J lost 6 bases. The CDR3 has 14 amino acids. CDR3: CASSFPGGAHGYTF. CDR3 nucleotides: TGTGCCAGCAGTTTCCCAGGGGGCGCGCATGGCTACACCTTC.

This clone was counted a few times. This sequence joins TRBV5-5 and TRBJ1-6, with unresolved D. Germline loops: CDR1 SGHKS, CDR2 YYEKEE (reference sequence). The CDR3 totals 15 residues. Trimming pared 4 bases from V and 9 bases from J, leaving 17 bases between. The CDR3 sequence: CASSPRVSPGSPLHF. The DNA for the CDR3 is TGTGCCAGCAGCCCTCGGGTCTCACCAGGTTCACCCCTCCACTTT.

The chain combines TRBV28 with TRBJ2-7; 8 nucleotides align to TRBD1. This CDR3 is built from 15 residues. V was clipped by 7 bases and J by 3 bases; unmatched bases: 11. Germline CDR1 MDHEN, CDR2 SYDVKM. CDR3 bases: TGTGCCAGCACCCAACCGACAGGGGATCACTACGAGCAGTACTTC. This codes for CASTQPTGDHYEQYF.

The chain uses TRBV5-1 and TRBJ2-3; D unclear. V lost 0 bases and J lost 0, with 11 bases in between. CDR1 SGHRS and CDR2 YFSETQ come from the germline V gene. This CDR3 region has 16 residues. The CDR3 loop is CASSLDGSSSTDTQYF. CDR3 bases: TGCGCCAGCAGCTTGGATGGATCCTCTAGCACAGATACGCAGTATTTT.

This rearrangement joins TRBV30 to TRBJ1-5; 7 bases line up with TRBD1. The germline V gene has CDR1 GTSNPN and CDR2 SVGIG (reference sequence). This CDR3 is 14 amino acids long. V was pared by 1 base and J by 2 bases, with 2 bases of the junction left unmatched. DNA of the CDR3: TGTGCCTGGAGTGGGCAGGGGGGCAATCAGCCCCAGCATTTT. Protein product: CAWSGQGGNQPQHF.